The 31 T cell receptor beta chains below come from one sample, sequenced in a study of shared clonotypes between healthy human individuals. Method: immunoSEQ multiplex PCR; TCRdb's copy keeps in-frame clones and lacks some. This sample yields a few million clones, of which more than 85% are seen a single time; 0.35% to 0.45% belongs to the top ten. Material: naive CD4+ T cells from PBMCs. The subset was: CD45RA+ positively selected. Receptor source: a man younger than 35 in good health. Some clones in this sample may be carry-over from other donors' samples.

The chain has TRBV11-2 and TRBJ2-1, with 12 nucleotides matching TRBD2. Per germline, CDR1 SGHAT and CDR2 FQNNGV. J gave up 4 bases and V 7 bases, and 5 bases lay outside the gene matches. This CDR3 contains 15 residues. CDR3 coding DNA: TGTGCCAGCACGGCCGGGACTAGCGGGTACAATGAGCAGTTCTTC. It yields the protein CASTAGTSGYNEQFF.

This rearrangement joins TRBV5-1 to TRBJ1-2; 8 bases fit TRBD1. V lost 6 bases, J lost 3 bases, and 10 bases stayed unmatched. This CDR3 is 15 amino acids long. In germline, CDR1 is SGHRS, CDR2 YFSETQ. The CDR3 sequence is CASTHGAGGDYGYTF. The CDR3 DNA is TGCGCCAGCACGCACGGGGCAGGGGGCGACTATGGCTACACCTTC.

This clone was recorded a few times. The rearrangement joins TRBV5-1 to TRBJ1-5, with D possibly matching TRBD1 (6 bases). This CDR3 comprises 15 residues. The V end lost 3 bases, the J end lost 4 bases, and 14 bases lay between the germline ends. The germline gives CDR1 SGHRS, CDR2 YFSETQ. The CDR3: CASSSNPGENQPQHF. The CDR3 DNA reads TGCGCCAGCAGCTCCAACCCAGGGGAGAATCAGCCCCAGCATTTT.

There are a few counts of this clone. In DNA, the CDR3 is TGCAGCGTTGATAGGGACAGCTATGGCTACACCTTC. Translation: CSVDRDSYGYTF. The chain uses TRBV29-1 and TRBJ1-2, with TRBD1 matching over 7 bases. The trim removed 3 bases at V and 4 bases at J, leaving 2 bases unmatched. The germline gives CDR1 SQVTM, CDR2 ANQGSEA. The CDR3 runs to 12 residues.

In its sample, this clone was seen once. CDR3: CASSSRNDYEQYF. Written as DNA, the CDR3 is TGTGCCAGCAGCTCGCGTAACGACTACGAGCAGTACTTC. The J gene is TRBJ2-7, the V gene TRBV5-8; D is uncertain. The germline V gene has CDR1 SGHTS and CDR2 YDEGEE. This CDR3 spans 13 amino acids. V was cut by 3 bases and J by 3 bases, with 10 bases left in between.

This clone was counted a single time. CDR3 in amino acids: CASSLSGTPSYEQYF. CDR3 DNA: TGTGCCAGCAGCTTATCCGGGACACCTTCCTACGAGCAGTACTTC. V gene TRBV11-2 combines with J gene TRBJ2-7; D is possibly TRBD1 (6 bases). Per germline, CDR1 SGHAT and CDR2 FQNNGV. V was shortened by 2 bases and J by 1 base, with 12 bases between the two germline ends. The CDR3 is 15 amino acids.

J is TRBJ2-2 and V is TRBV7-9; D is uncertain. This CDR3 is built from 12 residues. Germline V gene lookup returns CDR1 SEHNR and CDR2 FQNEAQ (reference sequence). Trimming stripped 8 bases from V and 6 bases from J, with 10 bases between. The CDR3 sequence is CASPPGPGELFF. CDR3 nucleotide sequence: TGTGCCAGCCCCCCCGGGCCCGGGGAGCTGTTTTTT.

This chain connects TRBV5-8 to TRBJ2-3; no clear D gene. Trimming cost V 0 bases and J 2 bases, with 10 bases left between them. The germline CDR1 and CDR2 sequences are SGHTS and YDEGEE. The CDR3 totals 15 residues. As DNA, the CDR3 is TGTGCCAGCAGCTTGGGCGGTCGTCCCACAGATACGCAGTATTTT. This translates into CASSLGGRPTDTQYF. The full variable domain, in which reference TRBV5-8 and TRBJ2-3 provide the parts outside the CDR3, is EAGVTQSPTHLIKTRGQQATLRCSPISGHTSVYWYQQALGLGLQFLLWYDEGEERNRGNFPPRFSGRQFPNYSSELNVNALELEDSALYLCASSLGGRPTDTQYFGPGTRLTVL.

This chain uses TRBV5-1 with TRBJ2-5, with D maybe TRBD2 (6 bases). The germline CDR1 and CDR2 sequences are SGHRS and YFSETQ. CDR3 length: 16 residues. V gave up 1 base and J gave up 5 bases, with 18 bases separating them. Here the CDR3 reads CASSLRGDRNSETQYF. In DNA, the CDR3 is TGCGCCAGCAGCTTGCGCGGGGATAGGAATTCGGAGACCCAGTACTTC.

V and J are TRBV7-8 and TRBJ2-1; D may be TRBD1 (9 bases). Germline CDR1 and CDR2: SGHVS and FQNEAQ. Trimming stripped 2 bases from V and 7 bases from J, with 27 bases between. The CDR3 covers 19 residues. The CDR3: CASSLRDRDGSGSRNEQFF. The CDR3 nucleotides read TGTGCCAGCAGCTTAAGGGACAGGGACGGAAGCGGGAGTCGAAATGAGCAGTTCTTC.

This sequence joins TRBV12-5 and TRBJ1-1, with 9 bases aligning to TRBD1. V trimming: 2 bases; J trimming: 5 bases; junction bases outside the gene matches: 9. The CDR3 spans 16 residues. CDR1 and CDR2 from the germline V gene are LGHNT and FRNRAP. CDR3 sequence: CASGLILTGGRTEAFF. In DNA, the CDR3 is TGTGCTAGTGGTTTGATCTTGACAGGGGGTAGAACTGAAGCTTTCTTT.

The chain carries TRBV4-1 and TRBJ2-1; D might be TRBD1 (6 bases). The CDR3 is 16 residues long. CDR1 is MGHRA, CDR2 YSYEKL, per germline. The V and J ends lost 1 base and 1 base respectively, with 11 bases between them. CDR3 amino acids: CASSQAPGQSYNEQFF. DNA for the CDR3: TGCGCCAGCAGCCAAGCTCCAGGACAGTCCTACAATGAGCAGTTCTTC.

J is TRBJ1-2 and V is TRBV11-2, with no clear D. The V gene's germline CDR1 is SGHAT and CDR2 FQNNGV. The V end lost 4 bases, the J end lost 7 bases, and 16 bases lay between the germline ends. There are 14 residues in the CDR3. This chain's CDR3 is CASSSTGIRSGYTF. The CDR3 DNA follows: TGTGCCAGCAGCTCCACCGGGATCCGGTCTGGCTACACCTTC.

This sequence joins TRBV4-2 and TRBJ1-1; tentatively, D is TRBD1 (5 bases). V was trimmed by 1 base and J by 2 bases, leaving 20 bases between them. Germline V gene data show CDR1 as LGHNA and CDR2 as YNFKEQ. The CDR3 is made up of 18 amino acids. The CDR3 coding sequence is TGTGCCAGCAGCCAAGTGGCAGGTCGAGGGGAGGGCAACACTGAAGCTTTCTTT. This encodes CASSQVAGRGEGNTEAFF.

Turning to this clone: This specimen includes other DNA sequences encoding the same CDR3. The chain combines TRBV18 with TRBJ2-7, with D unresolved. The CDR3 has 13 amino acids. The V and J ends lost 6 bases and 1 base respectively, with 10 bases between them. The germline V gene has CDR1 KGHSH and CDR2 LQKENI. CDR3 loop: CASSPGSSYEQYF. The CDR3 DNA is TGTGCCAGCTCCCCAGGATCTTCCTACGAGCAGTACTTC.

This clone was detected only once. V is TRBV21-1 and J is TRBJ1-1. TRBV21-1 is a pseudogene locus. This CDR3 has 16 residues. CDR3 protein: CASSTSRGTKNTEAFF. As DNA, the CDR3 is TGTGCCAGCAGCACATCTCGGGGGACGAAGAACACTGAAGCTTTCTTT.

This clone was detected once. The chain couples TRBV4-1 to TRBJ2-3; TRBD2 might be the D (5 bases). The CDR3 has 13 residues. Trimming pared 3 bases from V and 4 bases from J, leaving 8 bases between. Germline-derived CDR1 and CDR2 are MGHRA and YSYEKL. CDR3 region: CASSQQLADTQYF. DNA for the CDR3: TGCGCCAGCAGCCAGCAACTAGCAGATACGCAGTATTTT.

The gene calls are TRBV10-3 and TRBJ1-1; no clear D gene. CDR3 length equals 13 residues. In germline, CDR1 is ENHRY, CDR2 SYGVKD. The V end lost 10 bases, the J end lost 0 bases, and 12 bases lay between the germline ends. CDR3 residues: CATRPDLNTEAFF. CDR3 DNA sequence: TGTGCCACCCGACCAGACCTGAACACTGAAGCTTTCTTT.

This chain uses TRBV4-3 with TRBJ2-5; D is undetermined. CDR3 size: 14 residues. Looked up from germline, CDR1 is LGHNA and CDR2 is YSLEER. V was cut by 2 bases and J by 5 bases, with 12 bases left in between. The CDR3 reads CASSQSGRWETQYF. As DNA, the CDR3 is TGCGCCAGCAGCCAATCCGGACGGTGGGAGACCCAGTACTTC.

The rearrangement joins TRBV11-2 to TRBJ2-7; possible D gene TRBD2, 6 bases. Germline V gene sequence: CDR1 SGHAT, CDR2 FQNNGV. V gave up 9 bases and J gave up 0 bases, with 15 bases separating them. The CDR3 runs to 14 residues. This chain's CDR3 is CASGAGIFSYEQYF. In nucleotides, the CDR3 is TGTGCCAGTGGGGCGGGAATTTTCTCCTACGAGCAGTACTTC.

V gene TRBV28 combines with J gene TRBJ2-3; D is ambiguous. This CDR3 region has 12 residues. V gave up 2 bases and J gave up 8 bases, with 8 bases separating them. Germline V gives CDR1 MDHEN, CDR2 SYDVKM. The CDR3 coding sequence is TGTGCCAGCAGTTTAGCAGAATTTACGCAGTATTTT. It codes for CASSLAEFTQYF.

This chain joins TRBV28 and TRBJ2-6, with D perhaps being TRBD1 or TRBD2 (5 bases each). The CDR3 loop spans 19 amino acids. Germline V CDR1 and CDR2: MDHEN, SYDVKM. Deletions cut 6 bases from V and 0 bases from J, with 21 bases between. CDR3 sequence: CASSPRGASRHSGANVLTF. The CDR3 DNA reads TGTGCCAGCAGCCCCAGAGGGGCTTCCCGGCACTCTGGGGCCAACGTCCTGACTTTC.

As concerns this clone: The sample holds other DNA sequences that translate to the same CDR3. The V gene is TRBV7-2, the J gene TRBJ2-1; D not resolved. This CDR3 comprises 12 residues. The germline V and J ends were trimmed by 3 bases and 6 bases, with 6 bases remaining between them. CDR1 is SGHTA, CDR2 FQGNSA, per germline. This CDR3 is CASSLGLNEQFF. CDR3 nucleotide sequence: TGTGCCAGCAGCTTGGGCCTCAATGAGCAGTTCTTC.

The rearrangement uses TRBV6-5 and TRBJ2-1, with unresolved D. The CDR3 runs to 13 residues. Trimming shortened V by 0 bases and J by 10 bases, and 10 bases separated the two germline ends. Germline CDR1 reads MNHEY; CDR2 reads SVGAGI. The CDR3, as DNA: TGTGCCAGCAGTTACTCGGATAGGTTCGAGCAGTTCTTC. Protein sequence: CASSYSDRFEQFF.

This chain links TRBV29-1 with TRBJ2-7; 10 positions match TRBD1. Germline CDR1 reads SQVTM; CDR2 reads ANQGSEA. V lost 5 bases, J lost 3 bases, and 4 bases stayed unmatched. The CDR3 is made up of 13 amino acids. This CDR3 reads CSVSGTGVYEQYF. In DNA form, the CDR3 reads TGCAGCGTTTCCGGGACAGGGGTCTACGAGCAGTACTTC.

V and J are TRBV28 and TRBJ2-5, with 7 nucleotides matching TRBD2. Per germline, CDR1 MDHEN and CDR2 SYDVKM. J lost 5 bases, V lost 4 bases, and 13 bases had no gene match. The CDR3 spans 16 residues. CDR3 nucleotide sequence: TGTGCCAGCAGTTCATATCTAGCGGAGGCGGGGGAGACCCAGTACTTC. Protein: CASSSYLAEAGETQYF.

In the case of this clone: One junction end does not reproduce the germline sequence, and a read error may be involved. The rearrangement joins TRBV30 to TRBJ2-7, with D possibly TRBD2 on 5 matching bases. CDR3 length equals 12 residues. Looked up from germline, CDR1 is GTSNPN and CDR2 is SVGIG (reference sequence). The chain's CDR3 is CAWASGYYGQYF. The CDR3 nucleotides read TGTGCCTGGGCATCGGGGTATTACGGGCAGTACTTC.

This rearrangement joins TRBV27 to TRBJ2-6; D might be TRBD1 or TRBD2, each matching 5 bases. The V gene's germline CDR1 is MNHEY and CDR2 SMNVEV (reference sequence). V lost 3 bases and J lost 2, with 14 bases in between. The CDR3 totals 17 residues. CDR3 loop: CASSLRGDLPGANVLTF. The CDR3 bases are TGTGCCAGCAGTTTGAGAGGGGACCTACCTGGGGCCAACGTCCTGACTTTC.

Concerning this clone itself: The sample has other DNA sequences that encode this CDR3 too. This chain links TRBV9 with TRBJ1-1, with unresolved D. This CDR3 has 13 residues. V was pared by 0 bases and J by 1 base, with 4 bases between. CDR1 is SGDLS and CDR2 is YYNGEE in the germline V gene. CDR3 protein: CASSVEPNTEAFF. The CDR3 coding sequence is TGTGCCAGCAGCGTAGAGCCGAACACTGAAGCTTTCTTT.

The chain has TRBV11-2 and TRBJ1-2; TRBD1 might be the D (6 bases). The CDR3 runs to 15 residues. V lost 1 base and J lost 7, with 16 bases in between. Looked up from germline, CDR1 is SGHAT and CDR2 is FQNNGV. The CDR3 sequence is CASSLGEGRGGGYTF. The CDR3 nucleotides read TGTGCCAGCAGCTTAGGGGAGGGCAGGGGTGGTGGCTACACCTTC.

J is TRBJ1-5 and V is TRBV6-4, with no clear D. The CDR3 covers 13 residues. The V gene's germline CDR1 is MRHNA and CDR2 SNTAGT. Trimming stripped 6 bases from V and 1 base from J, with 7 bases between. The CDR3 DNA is TGTGCCAGCAGCCAGGAGAGCAATCAGCCCCAGCATTTT. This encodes CASSQESNQPQHF.